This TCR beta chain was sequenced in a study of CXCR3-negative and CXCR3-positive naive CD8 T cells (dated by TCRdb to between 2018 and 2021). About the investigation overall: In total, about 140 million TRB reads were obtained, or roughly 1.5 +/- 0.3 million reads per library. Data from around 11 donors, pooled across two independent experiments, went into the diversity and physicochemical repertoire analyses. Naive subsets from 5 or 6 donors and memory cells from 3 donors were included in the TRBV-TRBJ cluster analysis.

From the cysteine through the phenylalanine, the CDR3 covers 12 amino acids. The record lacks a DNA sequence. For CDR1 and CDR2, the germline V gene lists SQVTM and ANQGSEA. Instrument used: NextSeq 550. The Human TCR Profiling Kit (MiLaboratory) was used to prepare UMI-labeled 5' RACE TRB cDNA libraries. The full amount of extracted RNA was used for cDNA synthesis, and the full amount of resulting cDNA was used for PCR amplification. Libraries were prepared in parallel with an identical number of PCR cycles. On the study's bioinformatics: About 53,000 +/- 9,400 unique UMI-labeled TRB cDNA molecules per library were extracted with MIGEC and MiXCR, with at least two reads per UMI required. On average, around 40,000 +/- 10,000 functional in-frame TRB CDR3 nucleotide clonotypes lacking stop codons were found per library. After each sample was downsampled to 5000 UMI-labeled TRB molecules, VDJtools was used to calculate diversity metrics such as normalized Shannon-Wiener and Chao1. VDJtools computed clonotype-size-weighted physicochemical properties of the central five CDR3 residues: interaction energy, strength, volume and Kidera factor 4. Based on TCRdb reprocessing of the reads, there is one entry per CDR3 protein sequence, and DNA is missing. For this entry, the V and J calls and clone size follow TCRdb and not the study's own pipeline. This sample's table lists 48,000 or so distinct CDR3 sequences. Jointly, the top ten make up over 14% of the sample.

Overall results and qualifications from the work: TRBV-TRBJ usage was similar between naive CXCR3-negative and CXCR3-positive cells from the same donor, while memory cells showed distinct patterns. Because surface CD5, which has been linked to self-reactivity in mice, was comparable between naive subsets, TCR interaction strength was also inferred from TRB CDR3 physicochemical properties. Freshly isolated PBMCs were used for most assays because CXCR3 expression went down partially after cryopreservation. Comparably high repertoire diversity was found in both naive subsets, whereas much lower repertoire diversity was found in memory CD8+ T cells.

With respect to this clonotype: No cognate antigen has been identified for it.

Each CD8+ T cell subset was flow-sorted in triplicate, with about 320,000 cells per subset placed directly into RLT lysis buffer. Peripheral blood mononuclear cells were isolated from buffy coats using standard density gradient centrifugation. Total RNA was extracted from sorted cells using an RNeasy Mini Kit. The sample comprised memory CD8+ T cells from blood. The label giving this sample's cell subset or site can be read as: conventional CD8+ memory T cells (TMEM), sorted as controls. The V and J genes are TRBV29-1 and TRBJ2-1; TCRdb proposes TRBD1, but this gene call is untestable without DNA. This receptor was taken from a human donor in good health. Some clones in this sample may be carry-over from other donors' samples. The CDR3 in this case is CSVPFRGNEQFF.